This TCR beta chain was identified in a study of Ad26.COV2.S vaccination and SARS-CoV-2 variants. On the study more broadly: As a participant in COV1001, the donor was in the Ad26.COV2.S trial arm.

The V gene end was trimmed by 6 bases and the J gene end by 7 bases; junction bases not matched to a gene: 10. The V gene's germline CDR1 is SGHNT and CDR2 YYREEE (reference sequence). This CDR3 spans 15 amino acids. Treatment specified: around 19 received Ad26.COV2.S at low or high dose, single or two shots; several received placebo; per-sample allocation not given. Sampling was performed 63 days after the first vaccine or placebo injection. Built on an Ad26 vector, the vaccine expressed Wuhan-strain SARS-CoV-2 spike. TCRdb's table, derived via immunoSEQ multiplex PCR, lists solely in-frame clones and lacks some. The sample consists of about 400,000 clones, approximately 89% of them appearing once.

The receptor was derived from a person aged 18-65 years who received the Ad26.COV2.S COVID-19 vaccine or a placebo. Sequencing used peripheral blood, obtained in a trial of Ad26.COV2.S vaccine versus placebo. The V gene is TRBV5-4, the J gene TRBJ1-6, with 7 bases identical to TRBD1. CDR3 nucleotide sequence: TGTGCCAGCACCCCAGGGGGGGAACCGAATTCACCCCTCCACTTT. Its protein is CASTPGGEPNSPLHF. Supplemented by reference TRBV5-4 and TRBJ1-6, the full variable domain reads ETGVTQSPTHLIKTRGQQVTLRCSSQSGHNTVSWYQQALGQGPQFIFQYYREEENGRGNFPPRFSGLQFPNYSSELNVNALELDDSALYLCASTPGGEPNSPLHFGNGTRLTVT.